Detailed here is one T cell receptor (beta chain). J lost 3 bases, V lost 3 bases, and 5 bases had no gene match. The germline V gene has CDR1 SGHDT and CDR2 YYEEEE. The CDR3 consists of 14 residues. Generated by immunoSEQ multiplex PCR, the TCRdb table keeps only in-frame clones and is missing some. The table includes roughly 260,000 clones, roughly nine tenths detected once. These data are taken from a study of blood T cell repertoires in COVID-19. Input material: peripheral blood. The chain carries TRBV5-6 and TRBJ2-5, with 7 bases that match TRBD1. This receptor was identified in a woman aged 50 to 60 who had recovered from COVID-19. In nucleotides, the CDR3 is TGTGCCAGCAGCTCTCTAGGGACAGAAGAGACCCAGTACTTC. Translating it yields CASSSLGTEETQYF.